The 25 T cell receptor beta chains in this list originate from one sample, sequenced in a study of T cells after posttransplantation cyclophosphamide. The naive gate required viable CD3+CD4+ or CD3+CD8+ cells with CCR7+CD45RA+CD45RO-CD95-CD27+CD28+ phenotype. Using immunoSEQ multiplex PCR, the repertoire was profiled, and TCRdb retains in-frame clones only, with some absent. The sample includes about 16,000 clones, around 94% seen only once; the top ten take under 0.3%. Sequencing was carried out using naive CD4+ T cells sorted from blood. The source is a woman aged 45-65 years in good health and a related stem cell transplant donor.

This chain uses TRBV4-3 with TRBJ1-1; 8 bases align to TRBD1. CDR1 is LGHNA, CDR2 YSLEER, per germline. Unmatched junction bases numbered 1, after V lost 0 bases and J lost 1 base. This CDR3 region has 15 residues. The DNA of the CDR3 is TGCGCCAGCAGCCAAGAGGACAGGGCGAACACTGAAGCTTTCTTT. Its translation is CASSQEDRANTEAFF.

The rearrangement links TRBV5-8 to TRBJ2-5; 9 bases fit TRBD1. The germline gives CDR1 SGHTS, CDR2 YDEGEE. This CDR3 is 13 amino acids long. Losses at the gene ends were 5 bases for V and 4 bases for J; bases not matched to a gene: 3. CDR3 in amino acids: CASSMDRGETQYF. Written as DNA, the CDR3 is TGTGCCAGCAGTATGGACAGGGGAGAGACCCAGTACTTC.

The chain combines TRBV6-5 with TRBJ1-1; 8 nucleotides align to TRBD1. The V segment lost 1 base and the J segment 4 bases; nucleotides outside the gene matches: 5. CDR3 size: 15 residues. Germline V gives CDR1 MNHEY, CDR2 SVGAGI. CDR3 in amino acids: CASSYFGQGVTEAFF. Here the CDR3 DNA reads TGTGCCAGCAGTTACTTCGGACAGGGAGTCACTGAAGCTTTCTTT.

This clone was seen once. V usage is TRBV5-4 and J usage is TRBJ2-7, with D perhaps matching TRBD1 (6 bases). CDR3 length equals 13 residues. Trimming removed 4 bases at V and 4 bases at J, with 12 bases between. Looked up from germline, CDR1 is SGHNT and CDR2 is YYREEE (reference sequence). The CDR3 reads CASSLQGGYEQYF. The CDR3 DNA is TGTGCCAGCAGCCTACAGGGCGGGTACGAGCAGTACTTC.

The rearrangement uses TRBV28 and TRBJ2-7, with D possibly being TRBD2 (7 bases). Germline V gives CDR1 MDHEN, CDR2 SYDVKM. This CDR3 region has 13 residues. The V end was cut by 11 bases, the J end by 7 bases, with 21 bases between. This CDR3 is CAANPPGGQEQYF. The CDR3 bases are TGTGCCGCTAACCCGCCGGGGGGCCAAGAGCAGTACTTC.

The CDR3 DNA follows: TGTGCCAGCAGCTCGACCAGGATTCAAGAGACCCAGTACTTC. This sequence encodes CASSSTRIQETQYF. The V gene is TRBV7-9, the J gene TRBJ2-5; D not resolved. The germline V and J ends were trimmed by 4 bases and 2 bases, with 11 bases remaining between them. The CDR3 loop spans 14 amino acids. Per germline, CDR1 SEHNR and CDR2 FQNEAQ (reference sequence).

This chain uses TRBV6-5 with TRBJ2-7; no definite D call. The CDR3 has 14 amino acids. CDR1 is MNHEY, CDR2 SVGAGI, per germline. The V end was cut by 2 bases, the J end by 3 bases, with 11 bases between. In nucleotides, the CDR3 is TGTGCCAGCAGTTACCATGGCAGCGACTACGAGCAGTACTTC. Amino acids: CASSYHGSDYEQYF.

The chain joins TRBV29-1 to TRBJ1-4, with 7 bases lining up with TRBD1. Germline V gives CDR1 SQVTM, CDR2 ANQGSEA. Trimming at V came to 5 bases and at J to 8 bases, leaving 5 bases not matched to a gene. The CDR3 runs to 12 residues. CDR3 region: CSVSQGDEKLFF. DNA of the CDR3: TGCAGCGTTAGCCAGGGGGACGAAAAACTGTTTTTT.

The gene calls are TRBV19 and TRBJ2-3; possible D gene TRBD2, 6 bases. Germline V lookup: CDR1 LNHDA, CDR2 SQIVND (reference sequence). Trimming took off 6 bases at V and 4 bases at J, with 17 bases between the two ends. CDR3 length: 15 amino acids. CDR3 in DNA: TGTGCCAGTAGCCAAGCGGGCGTGGTGGCAGATACGCAGTATTTT. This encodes CASSQAGVVADTQYF.

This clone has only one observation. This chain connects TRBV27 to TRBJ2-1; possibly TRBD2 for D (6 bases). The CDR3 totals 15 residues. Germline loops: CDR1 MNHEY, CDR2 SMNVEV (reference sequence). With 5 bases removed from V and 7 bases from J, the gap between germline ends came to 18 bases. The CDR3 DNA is TGTGCCAGCAGTCCCGAGCGGAGGGGAAGGAATGAGCAGTTCTTC. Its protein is CASSPERRGRNEQFF.

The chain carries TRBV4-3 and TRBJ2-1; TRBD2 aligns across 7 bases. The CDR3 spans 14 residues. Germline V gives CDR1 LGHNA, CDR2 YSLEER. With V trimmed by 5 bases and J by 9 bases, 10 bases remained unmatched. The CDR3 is CASSMRATGGEQFF. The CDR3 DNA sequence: TGCGCCAGCAGCATGAGAGCCACGGGGGGTGAGCAGTTCTTC.

The CDR3 loop reads CASSTGTGGYNEQFF. DNA of the CDR3: TGTGCCAGCAGCACCGGGACAGGGGGCTACAATGAGCAGTTCTTC. The J gene is TRBJ2-1, the V gene TRBV7-8, with TRBD1 matching 11 bases. The germline CDR1 and CDR2 sequences are SGHVS and FQNEAQ. Germline trimming cut 5 bases from V and 3 bases from J; bases unmatched to any gene: 3. This CDR3 region has 15 residues.

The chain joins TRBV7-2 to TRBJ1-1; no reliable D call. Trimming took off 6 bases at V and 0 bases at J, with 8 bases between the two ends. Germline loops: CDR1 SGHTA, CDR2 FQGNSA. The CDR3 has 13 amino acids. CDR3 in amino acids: CASRAQLNTEAFF. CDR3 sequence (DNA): TGTGCCAGCAGGGCACAACTGAACACTGAAGCTTTCTTT.

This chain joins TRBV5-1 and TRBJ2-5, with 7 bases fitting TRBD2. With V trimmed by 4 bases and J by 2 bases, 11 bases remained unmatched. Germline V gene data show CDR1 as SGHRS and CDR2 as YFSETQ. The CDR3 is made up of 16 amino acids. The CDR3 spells CASSVVLAELQETQYF. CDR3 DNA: TGCGCCAGCAGCGTGGTCCTAGCGGAGTTACAAGAGACCCAGTACTTC.

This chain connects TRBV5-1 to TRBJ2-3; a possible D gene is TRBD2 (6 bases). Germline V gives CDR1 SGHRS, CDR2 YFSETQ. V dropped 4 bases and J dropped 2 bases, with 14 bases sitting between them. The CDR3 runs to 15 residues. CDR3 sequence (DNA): TGCGCCAGCAGCCCGGGACTCTCCTACACAGATACGCAGTATTTT. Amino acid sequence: CASSPGLSYTDTQYF. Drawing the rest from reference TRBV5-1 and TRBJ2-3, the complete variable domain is KAGVTQTPRYLIKTRGQQVTLSCSPISGHRSVSWYQQTPGQGLQFLFEYFSETQRNKGNFPGRFSGRQFSNSRSEMNVSTLELGDSALYLCASSPGLSYTDTQYFGPGTRLTVL.

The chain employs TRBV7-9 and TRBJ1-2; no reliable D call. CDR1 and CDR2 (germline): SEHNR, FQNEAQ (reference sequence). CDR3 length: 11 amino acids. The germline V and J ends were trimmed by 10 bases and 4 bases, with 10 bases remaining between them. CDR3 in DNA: TGTGCCACCCTAACTTTCTATGGCTACACCTTC. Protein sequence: CATLTFYGYTF.

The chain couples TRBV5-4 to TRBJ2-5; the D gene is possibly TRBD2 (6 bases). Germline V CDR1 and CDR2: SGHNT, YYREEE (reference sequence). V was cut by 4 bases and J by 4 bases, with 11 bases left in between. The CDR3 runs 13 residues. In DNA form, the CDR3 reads TGTGCCAGCAGCCGCGGGGCGGGAGAGACCCAGTACTTC. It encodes CASSRGAGETQYF.

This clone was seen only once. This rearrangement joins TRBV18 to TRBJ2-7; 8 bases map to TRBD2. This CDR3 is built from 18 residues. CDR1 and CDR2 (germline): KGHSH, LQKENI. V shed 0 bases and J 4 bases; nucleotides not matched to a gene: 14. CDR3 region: CASSPPITSGLPLYEQYF. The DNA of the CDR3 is TGTGCCAGCTCACCACCTATTACTAGCGGACTCCCATTGTACGAGCAGTACTTC.

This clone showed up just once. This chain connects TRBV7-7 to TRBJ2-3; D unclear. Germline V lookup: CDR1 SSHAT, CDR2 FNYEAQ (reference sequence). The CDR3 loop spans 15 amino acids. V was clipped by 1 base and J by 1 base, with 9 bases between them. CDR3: CASSLGHPRTDTQYF. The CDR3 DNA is TGTGCCAGCAGCTTAGGGCATCCTCGCACAGATACGCAGTATTTT.

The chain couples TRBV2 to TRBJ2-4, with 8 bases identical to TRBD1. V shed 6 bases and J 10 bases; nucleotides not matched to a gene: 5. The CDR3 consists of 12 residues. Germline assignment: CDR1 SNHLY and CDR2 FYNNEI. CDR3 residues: CASREQGVIQYF. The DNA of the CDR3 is TGTGCCAGCAGGGAACAGGGGGTGATTCAGTACTTC.

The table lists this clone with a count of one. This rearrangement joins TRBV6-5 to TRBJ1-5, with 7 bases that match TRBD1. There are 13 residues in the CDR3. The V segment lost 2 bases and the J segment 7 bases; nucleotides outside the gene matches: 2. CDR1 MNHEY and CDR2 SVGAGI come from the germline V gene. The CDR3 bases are TGTGCCAGCAGTTACAGGGGGCTCCAGCCCCAGCATTTT. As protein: CASSYRGLQPQHF.

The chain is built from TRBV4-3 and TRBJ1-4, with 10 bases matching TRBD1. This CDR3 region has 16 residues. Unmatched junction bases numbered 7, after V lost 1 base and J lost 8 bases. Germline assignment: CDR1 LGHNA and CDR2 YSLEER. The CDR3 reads CASSQVADRGTEKLFF. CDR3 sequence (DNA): TGCGCCAGCAGCCAAGTTGCGGACAGGGGGACGGAAAAACTGTTTTTT.

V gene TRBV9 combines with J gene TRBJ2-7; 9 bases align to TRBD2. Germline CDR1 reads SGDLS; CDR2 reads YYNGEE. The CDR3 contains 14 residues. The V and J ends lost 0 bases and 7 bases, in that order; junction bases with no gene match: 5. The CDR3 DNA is TGTGCCAGCAGCGTAGGGCCTAGCGGGATAGAGCAGTACTTC. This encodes CASSVGPSGIEQYF.

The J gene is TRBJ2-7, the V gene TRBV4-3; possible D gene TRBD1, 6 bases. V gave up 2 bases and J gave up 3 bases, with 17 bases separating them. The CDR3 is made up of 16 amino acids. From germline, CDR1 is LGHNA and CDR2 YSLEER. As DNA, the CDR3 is TGCGCCAGCAGCCAATACTACAGGGAAGGGCACTACGAGCAGTACTTC. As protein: CASSQYYREGHYEQYF.

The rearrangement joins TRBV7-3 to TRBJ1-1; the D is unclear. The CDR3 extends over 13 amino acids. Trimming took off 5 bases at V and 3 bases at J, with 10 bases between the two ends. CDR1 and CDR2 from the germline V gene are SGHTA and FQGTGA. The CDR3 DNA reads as TGTGCCAGCAGCCTGGGGAGACACACTGAAGCTTTCTTT. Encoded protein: CASSLGRHTEAFF. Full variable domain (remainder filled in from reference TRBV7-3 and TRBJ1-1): GAGVSQTPSNKVTEKGKYVELRCDPISGHTALYWYRQSLGQGPEFLIYFQGTGAADDSGLPNDRFFAVRPEGSVSTLKIQRTERGDSAVYLCASSLGRHTEAFFGQGTRLTVV.